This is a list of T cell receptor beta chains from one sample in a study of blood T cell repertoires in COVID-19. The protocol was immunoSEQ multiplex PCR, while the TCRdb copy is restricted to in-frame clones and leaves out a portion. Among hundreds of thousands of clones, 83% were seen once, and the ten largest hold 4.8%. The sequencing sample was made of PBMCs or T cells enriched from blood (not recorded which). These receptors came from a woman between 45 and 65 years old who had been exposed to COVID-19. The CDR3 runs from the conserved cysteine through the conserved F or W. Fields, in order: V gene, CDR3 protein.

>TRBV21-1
CASSKREDRGGLQPQHF
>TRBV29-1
CSVGNGGVSQETQYF
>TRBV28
CASSSEERPQHF
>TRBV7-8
CASSLAGTGFAEQYF
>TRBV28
CASSWGKQGATEAFF
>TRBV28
CASLRGGKHF
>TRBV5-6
CASSLLGTGELFF
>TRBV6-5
CASRDSFSGANVLTF
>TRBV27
CASSPSLQRRDYGYTF
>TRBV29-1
CSVEIRGNTEAFF
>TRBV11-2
CASSRTSGGHGEQFF
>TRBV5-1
CASSTLGAQETQYF
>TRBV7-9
CASSLDSQGAFF
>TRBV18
CASSPLQGSNTEAFF
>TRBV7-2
CASSALAGGFHNEQFF
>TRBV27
CASSLYSRSTLIGGGRYNEQFF
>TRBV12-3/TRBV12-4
CASSLTGSDTQYF
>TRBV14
CASSQDLNDNTIYF
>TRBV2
CASSDNYEQYF
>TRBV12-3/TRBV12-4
CASSLSGYEQFF
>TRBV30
CAWARVMNTEAFF
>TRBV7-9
CASSLKLSSYTF
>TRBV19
CASRPGYLNEKLFF
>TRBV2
CASSEGSGTLQPQHF
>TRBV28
CASPGTGDTEAFF
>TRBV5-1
CASSRDRGRRTDTQYF
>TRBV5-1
CASSPAPTVNYGYTF
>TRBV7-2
CASSPGGWNTEAFF
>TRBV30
CAWSVNNGYTF
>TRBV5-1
CASSLADRVDEQYF
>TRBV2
CASSDLLGGVTGVGYGYTF
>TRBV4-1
CASSLQGIGTEAFF
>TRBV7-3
CASSRDGRTDTQYF
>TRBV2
CASSRNYGEQFF
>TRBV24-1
CATSVTGGYNEQFF
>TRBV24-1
CATTPNRDRGAINYGYTF
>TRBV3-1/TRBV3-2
CASSLRTFGSTEAFF
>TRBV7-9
CASSLPAGEGDTEAFF
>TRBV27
CASAPNRVDTSGANVLTF
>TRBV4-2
CASSQESAGYYEQYF
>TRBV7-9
CASSPSSGSGGYTF
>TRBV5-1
CASTESSRMNTEAFF
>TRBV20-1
CSARQGGPQHF
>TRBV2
CASSERRERGGKYNEQFF
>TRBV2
CASTTGMNTEAFF
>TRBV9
CASSVTYTGELFF
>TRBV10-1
CASSESSGGTGNTIYF
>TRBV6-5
CASTPTGFSDTEAFF
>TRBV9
CASSVGGGKETQYF
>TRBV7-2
CASSLSPPTIYF
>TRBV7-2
CASSPSPGYGNTIYF
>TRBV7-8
CASSFPPGGTDTQYF
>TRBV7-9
CASSAGLADRGELFF
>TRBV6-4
CASSGTGDTEAFF
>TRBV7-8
CASSPIAGVYYEQYF